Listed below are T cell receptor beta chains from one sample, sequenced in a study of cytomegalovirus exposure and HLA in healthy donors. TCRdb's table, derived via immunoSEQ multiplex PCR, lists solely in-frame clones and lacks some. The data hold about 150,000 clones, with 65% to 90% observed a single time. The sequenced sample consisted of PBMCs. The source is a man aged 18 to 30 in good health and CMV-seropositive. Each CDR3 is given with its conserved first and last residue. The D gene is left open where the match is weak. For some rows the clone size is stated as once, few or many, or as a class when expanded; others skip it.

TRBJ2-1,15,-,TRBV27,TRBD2,CASTRVLAGVNEQFF,TGTGCCAGCACCAGGGTGCTAGCGGGAGTGAATGAGCAGTTCTTC
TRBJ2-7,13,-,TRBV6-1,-,CASSDRGAYEQYF,TGTGCCAGCAGTGACAGGGGGGCCTACGAGCAGTACTTC
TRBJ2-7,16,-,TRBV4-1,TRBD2,CASSRSLLAGFTEQYF,TGCGCCAGCAGCCGCTCCCTCTTAGCGGGCTTCACCGAGCAGTACTTC
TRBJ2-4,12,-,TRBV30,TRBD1,CAWTGQGGIQYF,TGTGCCTGGACCGGACAGGGCGGCATTCAGTACTTC
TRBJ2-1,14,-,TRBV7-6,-,CASSSTGENNEQFF,TGTGCCAGCAGCTCTACGGGGGAAAACAATGAGCAGTTCTTC
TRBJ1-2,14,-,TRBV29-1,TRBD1,CSVESGKQGSGYTF,TGCAGCGTTGAAAGTGGAAAACAGGGGAGCGGCTACACCTTC
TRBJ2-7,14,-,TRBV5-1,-,CASSLTGTAGEQYF,TGCGCCAGCAGCTTAACCGGGACTGCGGGCGAGCAGTACTTC
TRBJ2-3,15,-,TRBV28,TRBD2,CASSPSGSGGDTQYF,TGTGCCAGCAGCCCTAGCGGGAGTGGGGGAGATACGCAGTATTTT
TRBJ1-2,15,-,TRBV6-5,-,CASSYSRGRRDGYTF,TGTGCCAGCAGTTACTCGAGAGGGCGCCGAGATGGCTACACCTTC
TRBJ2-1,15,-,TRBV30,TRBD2,CAWSVLAGAYNEQFF,TGTGCCTGGAGTGTACTAGCGGGAGCCTACAATGAGCAGTTCTTC
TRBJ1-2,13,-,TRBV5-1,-,CASSSTGNYGYTF,TGCGCCAGCAGCTCGACGGGGAACTATGGCTACACCTTC
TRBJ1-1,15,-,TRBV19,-,CASSTRGAQNTEAFF,TGTGCCAGTAGTACCCGGGGTGCCCAGAACACTGAAGCTTTCTTT
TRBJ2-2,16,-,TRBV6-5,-,CASSYSDRAGTGELFF,TGTGCCAGCAGTTACTCCGACAGGGCGGGGACCGGGGAGCTGTTTTTT
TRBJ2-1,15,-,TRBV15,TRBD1,CATSSDRVPYNEQFF,TGTGCCACCAGCAGCGACAGGGTACCCTACAATGAGCAGTTCTTC
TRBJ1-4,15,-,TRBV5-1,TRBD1,CASSLGQGRQEKLFF,TGCGCCAGCAGCTTGGGACAGGGTCGACAGGAAAAACTGTTTTTT
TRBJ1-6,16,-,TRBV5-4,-,CASSLGTGRNNSPLHF,TGTGCCAGCAGCTTGGGTACAGGACGGAATAATTCACCCCTCCACTTT
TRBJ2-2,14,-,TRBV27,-,CASTSGSYTGELFF,TGTGCCAGCACTTCCGGGAGCTATACCGGGGAGCTGTTTTTT
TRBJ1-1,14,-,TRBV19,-,CASSGREGNTEAFF,TGTGCCAGTAGTGGACGGGAGGGGAACACTGAAGCTTTCTTT
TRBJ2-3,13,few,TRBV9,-,CASSVEGADTQYF,TGTGCCAGCAGCGTAGAAGGGGCAGATACGCAGTATTTT
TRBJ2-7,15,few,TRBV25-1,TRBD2,CASSSTGLAYYEQYF,TGTGCCAGCAGCAGTACGGGACTAGCATACTACGAGCAGTACTTC
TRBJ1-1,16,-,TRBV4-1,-,CASSLLLDTADTEAFF,TGCGCCAGCAGCCTTCTGCTCGACACCGCCGACACTGAAGCTTTCTTT
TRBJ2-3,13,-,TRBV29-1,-,CSVGFLGPDTQYF,TGCAGCGTTGGGTTTCTGGGGCCAGATACGCAGTATTTT
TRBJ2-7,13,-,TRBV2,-,CASATSRADEQYF,TGTGCCAGCGCCACGAGTCGCGCTGACGAGCAGTACTTC
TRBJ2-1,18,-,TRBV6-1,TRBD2,CASSEAGLAGGPYNEQFF,TGTGCCAGCAGTGAAGCTGGGCTAGCGGGGGGGCCCTACAATGAGCAGTTCTTC
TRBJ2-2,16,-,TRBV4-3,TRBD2,CASSQDASGGSGELFF,TGCGCCAGCAGCCAAGATGCCAGCGGGGGGTCCGGGGAGCTGTTTTTT
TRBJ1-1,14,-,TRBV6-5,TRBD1,CASSYTGQGARAFF,TGTGCCAGCAGTTACACTGGACAGGGGGCACGAGCTTTCTTT
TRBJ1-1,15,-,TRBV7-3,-,CASSLIRQMNTEAFF,TGTGCCAGCAGCTTAATCAGGCAGATGAACACTGAAGCTTTCTTT
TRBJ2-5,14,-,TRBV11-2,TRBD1,CAIKWDRYQETQYF,TGTGCCATCAAATGGGACAGGTACCAAGAGACCCAGTACTTC
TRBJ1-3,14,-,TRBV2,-,CASSETDSGNTIYF,TGTGCCAGCAGTGAGACAGACTCTGGAAACACCATATATTTT
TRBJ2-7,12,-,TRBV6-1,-,CASRVEFYEQYF,TGTGCCAGCAGGGTAGAGTTCTACGAGCAGTACTTC
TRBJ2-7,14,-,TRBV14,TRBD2,CASSQSGLAVEQYF,TGTGCCAGCAGCCAATCCGGACTAGCGGTCGAGCAGTACTTC
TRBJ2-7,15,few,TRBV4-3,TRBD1,CASSSPGQGGYEQYF,TGCGCCAGCAGCTCTCCGGGACAGGGTGGGTACGAGCAGTACTTC
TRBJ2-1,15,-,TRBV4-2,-,CASSQGPEVQGGQFF,TGTGCCAGCAGCCAAGGGCCAGAAGTCCAGGGGGGGCAGTTCTTC
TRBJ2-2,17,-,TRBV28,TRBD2,CASTERTSGRAIGELFF,TGTGCCAGCACAGAGAGGACTAGCGGGAGGGCCATCGGGGAGCTGTTTTTT
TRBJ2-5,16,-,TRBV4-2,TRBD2,CASSQVSSGTGETQYF,TGTGCCAGCAGCCAAGTTTCTAGCGGGACGGGGGAGACCCAGTACTTC
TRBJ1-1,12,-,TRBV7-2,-,CASSLFEREAFF,TGTGCCAGCAGCTTATTCGAGCGTGAAGCTTTCTTT
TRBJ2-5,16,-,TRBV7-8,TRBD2,CASSFPGSGVQETQYF,TGTGCCAGCAGCTTCCCGGGTAGCGGGGTCCAAGAGACCCAGTACTTC
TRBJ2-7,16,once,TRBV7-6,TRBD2,CASSETGTSGRGEQYF,TGTGCCAGCAGCGAGACCGGGACTAGCGGGAGGGGTGAGCAGTACTTC
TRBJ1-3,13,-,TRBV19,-,CASRGASGNTIYF,TGTGCCTCGCGGGGGGCGAGTGGAAACACCATATATTTT
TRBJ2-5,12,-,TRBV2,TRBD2,CASLAGGRTQYF,TGTGCCAGCCTTGCGGGGGGACGGACCCAGTACTTC
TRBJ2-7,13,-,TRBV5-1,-,CASSLATSYEQYF,TGCGCCAGCAGCTTAGCCACCTCCTACGAGCAGTACTTC
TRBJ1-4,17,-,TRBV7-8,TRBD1,CASSPGTGGSANEKLFF,TGTGCCAGCAGCCCCGGCACAGGGGGGTCGGCTAATGAAAAACTGTTTTTT
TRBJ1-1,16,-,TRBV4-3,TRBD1,CASSLTLDRVNTEAFF,TGCGCCAGCAGTCTTACCCTGGACAGGGTGAACACTGAAGCTTTCTTT
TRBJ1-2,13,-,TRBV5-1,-,CASSATLDYGYTF,TGCGCCAGCAGCGCTACCTTGGACTATGGCTACACCTTC
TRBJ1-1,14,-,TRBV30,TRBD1,CAWGGTGKNTEAFF,TGTGCCTGGGGCGGGACAGGGAAGAACACTGAAGCTTTCTTT
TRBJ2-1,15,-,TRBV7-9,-,CASSLVGGVYNEQFF,TGTGCCAGCAGCTTAGTGGGCGGGGTCTACAATGAGCAGTTCTTC
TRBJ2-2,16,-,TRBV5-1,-,CASSLYRAGPTGELFF,TGCGCCAGCAGCTTGTACAGGGCGGGTCCAACCGGGGAGCTGTTTTTT
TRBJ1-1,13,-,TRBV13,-,CASNEKGVPEAFF,TGTGCCAGCAACGAGAAGGGGGTGCCTGAAGCTTTCTTT
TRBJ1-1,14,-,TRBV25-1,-,CASRATGVATEAFF,TGTGCCAGCAGAGCCACCGGGGTGGCCACTGAAGCTTTCTTT
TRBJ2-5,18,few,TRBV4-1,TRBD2,CASSLRGGASGGQETQYF,TGCGCCAGCAGCCTCCGGGGAGGGGCTAGCGGGGGACAAGAGACCCAGTACTTC
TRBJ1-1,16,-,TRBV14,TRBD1,CASSPSRDREYTEAFF,TGTGCCAGCAGCCCGAGCCGAGACAGGGAATACACTGAAGCTTTCTTT
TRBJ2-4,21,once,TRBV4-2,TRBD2,CASSQDGSGTSGPVAKNIQYF,TGTGCCAGCAGCCAAGATGGATCCGGGACTAGCGGGCCCGTAGCCAAAAACATTCAGTACTTC
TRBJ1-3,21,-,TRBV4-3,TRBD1,CASSHPSRPGQGFDSGNTIYF,TGCGCCAGCAGCCACCCAAGCCGGCCGGGACAGGGTTTCGATTCTGGAAACACCATATATTTT
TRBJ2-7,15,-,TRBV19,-,CASSPFQGFTYEQYF,TGTGCCAGTAGTCCCTTCCAGGGGTTTACTTACGAGCAGTACTTC
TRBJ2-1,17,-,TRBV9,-,CASSVVSSQSPYNEQFF,TGTGCCAGCAGCGTAGTTTCTAGCCAGAGCCCCTACAATGAGCAGTTCTTC